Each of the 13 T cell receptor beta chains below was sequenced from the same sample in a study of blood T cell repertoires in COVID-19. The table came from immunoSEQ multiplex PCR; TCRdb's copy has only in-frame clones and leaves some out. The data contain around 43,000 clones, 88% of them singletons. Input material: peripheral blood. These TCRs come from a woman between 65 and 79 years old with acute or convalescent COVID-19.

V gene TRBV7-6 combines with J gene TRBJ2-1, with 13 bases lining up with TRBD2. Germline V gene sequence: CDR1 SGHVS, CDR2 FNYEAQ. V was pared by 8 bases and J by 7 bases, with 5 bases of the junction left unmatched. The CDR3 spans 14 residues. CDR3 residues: CASGLAGAQNEQFF. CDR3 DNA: TGTGCCAGCGGACTAGCGGGGGCTCAGAATGAGCAGTTCTTC. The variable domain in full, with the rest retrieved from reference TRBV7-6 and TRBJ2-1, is GAGVSQSPRYKVTKRGQDVALRCDPISGHVSLYWYRQALGQGPEFLTYFNYEAQQDKSGLPNDRFSAERPEGSISTLTIQRTEQRDSAMYRCASGLAGAQNEQFFGPGTRLTVL.

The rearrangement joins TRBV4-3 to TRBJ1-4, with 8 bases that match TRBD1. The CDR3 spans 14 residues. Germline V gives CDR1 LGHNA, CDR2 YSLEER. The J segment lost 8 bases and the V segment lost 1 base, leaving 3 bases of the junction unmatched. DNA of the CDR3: TGCGCCAGCAGCCAAGGACAGGGGAAAGAAAAACTGTTTTTT. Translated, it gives CASSQGQGKEKLFF.

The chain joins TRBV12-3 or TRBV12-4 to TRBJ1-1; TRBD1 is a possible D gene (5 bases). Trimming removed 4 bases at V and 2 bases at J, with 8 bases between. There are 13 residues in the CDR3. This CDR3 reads CASSSQVNTEAFF. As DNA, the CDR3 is TGTGCCAGCAGTTCACAGGTTAACACTGAAGCTTTCTTT.

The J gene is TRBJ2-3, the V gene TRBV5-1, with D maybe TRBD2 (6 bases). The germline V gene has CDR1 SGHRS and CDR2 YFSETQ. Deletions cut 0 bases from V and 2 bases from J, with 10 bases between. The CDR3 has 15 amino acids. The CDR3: CASSLAGSSTDTQYF. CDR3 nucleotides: TGCGCCAGCAGCTTGGCCGGGAGCTCCACAGATACGCAGTATTTT.

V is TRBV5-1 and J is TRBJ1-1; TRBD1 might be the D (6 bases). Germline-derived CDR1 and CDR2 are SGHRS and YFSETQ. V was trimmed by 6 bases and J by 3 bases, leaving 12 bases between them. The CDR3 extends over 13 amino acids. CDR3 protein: CASTIQGDTEAFF. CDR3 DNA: TGCGCCAGCACCATACAGGGCGACACTGAAGCTTTCTTT.

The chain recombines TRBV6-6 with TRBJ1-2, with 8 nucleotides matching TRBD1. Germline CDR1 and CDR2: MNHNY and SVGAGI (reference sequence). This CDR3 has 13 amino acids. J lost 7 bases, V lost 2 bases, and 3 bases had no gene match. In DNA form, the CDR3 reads TGTGCCAGCAGTTACCGCCAGGGGGCTGGCTACACCTTC. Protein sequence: CASSYRQGAGYTF.

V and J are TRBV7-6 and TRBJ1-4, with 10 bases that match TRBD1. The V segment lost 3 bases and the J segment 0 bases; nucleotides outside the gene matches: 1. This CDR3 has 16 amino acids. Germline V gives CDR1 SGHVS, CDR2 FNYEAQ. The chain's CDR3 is CASSFGQGATNEKLFF. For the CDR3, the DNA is TGTGCCAGCAGCTTCGGACAGGGGGCAACTAATGAAAAACTGTTTTTT.

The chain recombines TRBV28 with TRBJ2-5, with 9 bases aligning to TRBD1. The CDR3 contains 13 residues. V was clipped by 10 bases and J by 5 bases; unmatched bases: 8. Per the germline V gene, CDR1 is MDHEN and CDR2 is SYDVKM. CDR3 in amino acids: CATQSQGAETQYF. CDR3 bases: TGTGCCACCCAATCACAGGGGGCGGAGACCCAGTACTTC. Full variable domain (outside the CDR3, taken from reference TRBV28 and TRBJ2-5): DVKVTQSSRYLVKRTGEKVFLECVQDMDHENMFWYRQDPGLGLRLIYFSYDVKMKEKGDIPEGYSVSREKKERFSLILESASTNQTSMYLCATQSQGAETQYFGPGTRLLVL.

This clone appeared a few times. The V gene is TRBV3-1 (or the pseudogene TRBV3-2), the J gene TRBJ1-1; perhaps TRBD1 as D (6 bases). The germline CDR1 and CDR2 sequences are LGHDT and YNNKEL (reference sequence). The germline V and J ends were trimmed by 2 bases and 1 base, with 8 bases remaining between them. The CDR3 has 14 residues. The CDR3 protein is CASSQIQGNTEAFF. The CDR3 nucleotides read TGTGCCAGCAGCCAAATACAGGGGAACACTGAAGCTTTCTTT.

CDR3 coding DNA: TGCAGCGTTGGCAAGGGAGGACCTTACAATGAGCAGTTCTTC. It specifies CSVGKGGPYNEQFF. The V gene is TRBV29-1, the J gene TRBJ2-1, with D possibly matching TRBD2 (6 bases). The CDR3 is made up of 14 amino acids. The germline V and J ends were trimmed by 4 bases and 4 bases, with 14 bases remaining between them. The germline gives CDR1 SQVTM, CDR2 ANQGSEA.

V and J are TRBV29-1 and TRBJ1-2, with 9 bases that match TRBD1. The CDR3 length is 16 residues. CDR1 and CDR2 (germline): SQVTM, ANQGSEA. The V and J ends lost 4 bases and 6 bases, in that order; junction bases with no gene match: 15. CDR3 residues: CSVVMGQGLSVDGYTF. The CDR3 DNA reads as TGCAGCGTTGTGATGGGACAGGGTTTATCTGTGGATGGCTACACCTTC.

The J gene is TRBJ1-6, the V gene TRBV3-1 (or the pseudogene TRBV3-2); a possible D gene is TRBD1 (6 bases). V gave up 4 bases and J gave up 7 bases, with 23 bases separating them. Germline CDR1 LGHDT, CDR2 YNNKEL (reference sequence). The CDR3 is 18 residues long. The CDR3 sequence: CASSLGTFSPMQNSPLHF. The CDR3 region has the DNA TGTGCCAGCAGCCTCGGGACATTCAGCCCGATGCAAAATTCACCCCTCCACTTT.

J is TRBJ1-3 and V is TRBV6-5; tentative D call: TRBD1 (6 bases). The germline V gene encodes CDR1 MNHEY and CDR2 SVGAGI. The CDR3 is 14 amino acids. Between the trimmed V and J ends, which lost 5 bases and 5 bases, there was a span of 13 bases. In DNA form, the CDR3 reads TGTGCCAGCAGTCCCCAGACAGGACGAAACACCATATATTTT. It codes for CASSPQTGRNTIYF.